The 23 T cell receptor beta chains presented below share a single source sample, sequenced in a study of graft-versus-host responses after intestinal transplantation. No antigen has been assigned to these receptors. Profiled with immunoSEQ multiplex PCR; TCRdb holds only in-frame clones, not every one. This sample has about 82,000 clones; about nine tenths occur once, and the top ten carry less than 0.1%. The sample here was unstimulated CD4+ T cells sorted from spleen or lymph node cells, taken before intestinal transplant. These TCRs come from a human donor who received an intestinal transplant.

The chain uses TRBV10-2 and TRBJ1-2; D unclear. V was pared by 3 bases and J by 0 bases, with 11 bases between. Germline-derived CDR1 and CDR2 are WSHSY and SAAADI. This CDR3 comprises 15 residues. The CDR3: CASSDLGGSNYGYTF. In DNA, the CDR3 is TGCGCCAGCAGTGATTTAGGCGGTTCTAACTATGGCTACACCTTC.

The chain carries TRBV7-2 and TRBJ1-2; the match to TRBD1 covers 8 bases. CDR1 SGHTA and CDR2 FQGNSA come from the germline V gene. The CDR3 runs 14 residues. V gave up 1 base and J gave up 4 bases; unmatched junction bases: 2. For the CDR3, the DNA is TGTGCCAGCAGCTTAGAAGACAGGGGCTATGGCTACACCTTC. It is translated as CASSLEDRGYGYTF.

V is TRBV10-3 and J is TRBJ1-6; possibly TRBD1 for D (6 bases). Deletions cut 5 bases from V and 5 bases from J, with 10 bases between. CDR1 ENHRY and CDR2 SYGVKD come from the germline V gene. The CDR3 runs to 14 residues. The CDR3 nucleotides are TGTGCCATCAGTCGGGACATCGATAATTCACCCCTCCACTTT. Residues: CAISRDIDNSPLHF.

The chain couples TRBV5-4 to TRBJ2-1; D ambiguous. V lost 2 bases to trimming and J lost 6 bases, with 15 bases between them. Germline loops: CDR1 SGHNT, CDR2 YYREEE (reference sequence). This CDR3 region has 15 residues. This CDR3 is CASSFGLGVLNEQFF. CDR3 nucleotides: TGTGCCAGCAGCTTTGGTCTAGGAGTCCTCAATGAGCAGTTCTTC.

The rearrangement uses TRBV7-2 and TRBJ2-3; D is ambiguous. V shed 5 bases and J shed 1 base, with 4 bases lying between them. The germline CDR1 and CDR2 sequences are SGHTA and FQGNSA. There are 12 residues in the CDR3. The CDR3 here is CASSPGTDTQYF. DNA of the CDR3: TGTGCCAGCAGCCCGGGCACAGATACGCAGTATTTT. The full variable domain, with the rest looked up from reference TRBV7-2 and TRBJ2-3, is GAGVSQSPSNKVTEKGKDVELRCDPISGHTALYWYRQSLGQGLEFLIYFQGNSAPDKSGLPSDRFSAERTGGSVSTLTIQRTQQEDSAVYLCASSPGTDTQYFGPGTRLTVL.

This chain joins TRBV18 and TRBJ1-3; D uncertain. Trimming removed 3 bases from V and 0 bases from J, with 6 bases in between. The CDR3 consists of 14 residues. Germline CDR1 reads KGHSH; CDR2 reads LQKENI. The CDR3 DNA reads TGTGCCAGCTCACCGGGGAGCTCTGGAAACACCATATATTTT. The encoded protein is CASSPGSSGNTIYF.

The V call is TRBV19, the J call TRBJ1-2, with D possibly TRBD1 on 5 matching bases. Trimming took 1 base from V and 6 from J, leaving 9 bases between them. The germline CDR1 and CDR2 sequences are LNHDA and SQIVND (reference sequence). CDR3 length: 13 amino acids. This CDR3 reads CASSIVAGHGYTF. The DNA for the CDR3 is TGTGCCAGTAGTATAGTTGCAGGGCATGGCTACACCTTC.

As concerns this clone: An end of the junction does not agree with germline; a read error may underlie this. The V call is TRBV19, the J call TRBJ1-2; D remains unclear. Per germline, CDR1 LNHDA and CDR2 SQIVND (reference sequence). CDR3 length: 13 residues. The CDR3 region has the DNA TGTGCCAGTAGTACGGTTAAGGCAGGAGGCTATGCCTTC. It codes for CASSTVKAGGYAF. Together with reference TRBV19 and TRBJ1-2, the CDR3 gives the full variable domain: DGGITQSPKYLFRKEGQNVTLSCEQNLNHDAMYWYRQDPGQGLRLIYYSQIVNDFQKGDIAEGYSVSREKKESFPLTVTSAQKNPTAFYLCASSTVKAGGYAFGSGTRLTVV.

V and J are TRBV12-5 and TRBJ2-7; 7 bases are shared with TRBD1. CDR1 and CDR2 from the germline V gene are LGHNT and FRNRAP. V trimming: 0 bases; J trimming: 7 bases; junction bases outside the gene matches: 3. The CDR3 runs 13 residues. CDR3 loop: CASGLVSQGEQYF. CDR3 nucleotides: TGTGCTAGTGGTTTGGTATCACAGGGGGAGCAGTACTTC. Using reference TRBV12-5 and TRBJ2-7 for the parts outside the CDR3, the full variable domain is DARVTQTPRHKVTEMGQEVTMRCQPILGHNTVFWYRQTMMQGLELLAYFRNRAPLDDSGMPKDRFSAEMPDATLATLKIQPSEPRDSAVYFCASGLVSQGEQYFGPGTRLTVT.

This clone was seen more than once but under ten times. CDR3 sequence: CASSLVGADTQYF. The CDR3 DNA sequence: TGTGCCAGCAGCTTAGTGGGCGCAGATACGCAGTATTTT. The rearrangement links TRBV7-9 to TRBJ2-3, with D hard to call. The ends were cut back, 1 base at V and 4 bases at J, with 6 bases in the middle. CDR1 SEHNR and CDR2 FQNEAQ come from the germline V gene (reference sequence). The CDR3 contains 13 residues.

The CDR3 sequence is CASSQSGQGEEKLFF. CDR3 in DNA: TGTGCCAGCAGTCAATCGGGACAGGGTGAAGAAAAACTGTTTTTT. The chain has TRBV6-5 and TRBJ1-4; 9 bases map to TRBD1. Germline V gives CDR1 MNHEY, CDR2 SVGAGI. The CDR3 is 15 residues long. With 5 bases clipped from V and 8 bases from J, the junction kept 9 bases outside the gene matches.

The sample holds a few counts of this clone. This chain links TRBV10-3 with TRBJ1-3; 9 nucleotides line up with TRBD1. This CDR3 has 15 residues. V gave up 5 bases and J gave up 6 bases; unmatched junction bases: 8. Looked up from germline, CDR1 is ENHRY and CDR2 is SYGVKD. CDR3 loop: CAISLGTGRPNTIYF. CDR3 sequence (DNA): TGTGCCATCAGTCTCGGGACAGGGCGACCAAACACCATATATTTT.

The chain combines TRBV9 with TRBJ1-3; no firm D call. There are 15 residues in the CDR3. V lost 0 bases and J 1 base, leaving 8 bases between the germline ends. Per germline, CDR1 SGDLS and CDR2 YYNGEE. The CDR3: CASSVGSGSGNTIYF. The CDR3 DNA follows: TGTGCCAGCAGCGTAGGTTCGGGGTCTGGAAACACCATATATTTT.

V and J are TRBV27 and TRBJ1-1, with D tentatively TRBD1 (6 bases). V dropped 5 bases and J dropped 0 bases, with 16 bases sitting between them. The germline CDR1 and CDR2 sequences are MNHEY and SMNVEV (reference sequence). The CDR3 is 16 residues long. CDR3 sequence (DNA): TGTGCCAGCAGTCCCTATCGTACAGGGTTGAACACTGAAGCTTTCTTT. This codes for CASSPYRTGLNTEAFF.

The chain links TRBV30 to TRBJ2-7; D is perhaps TRBD1 (5 bases). Germline V gene sequence: CDR1 GTSNPN, CDR2 SVGIG (reference sequence). The V end lost 3 bases, the J end lost 4 bases, and 16 bases lay between the germline ends. This CDR3 has 14 amino acids. This CDR3 reads CAWSRPGIDYEQYF. In DNA, the CDR3 is TGTGCCTGGAGCCGGCCAGGGATAGATTACGAGCAGTACTTC. The whole variable domain, filled in from reference TRBV30 and TRBJ2-7, reads SQTIHQWPATLVQPVGSPLSLECTVEGTSNPNLYWYRQAAGRGLQLLFYSVGIGQISSEVPQNLSASRPQDRQFILSSKKLLLSDSGFYLCAWSRPGIDYEQYFGPGTRLTVT.

The V and J genes are TRBV7-9 and TRBJ2-2, with a possible D match to TRBD1 (6 bases). V lost 3 bases and J 1 base, leaving 9 bases between the germline ends. This CDR3 spans 15 amino acids. CDR1 is SEHNR and CDR2 is FQNEAQ in the germline V gene (reference sequence). In DNA form, the CDR3 reads TGTGCCAGCAGCTTTGGACAGAGGAACACCGGGGAGCTGTTTTTT. Translated, it gives CASSFGQRNTGELFF.

The rearrangement joins TRBV29-1 to TRBJ2-3, with D perhaps matching TRBD1 (6 bases). Trimming stripped 6 bases from V and 3 bases from J, with 25 bases between. CDR3 length: 17 residues. The germline V gene encodes CDR1 SQVTM and CDR2 ANQGSEA. The CDR3 protein is CSVSNRESDFLTDTQYF. CDR3 DNA sequence: TGCAGCGTCTCAAACAGGGAGTCGGACTTCTTGACAGATACGCAGTATTTT.

This chain joins TRBV20-1 and TRBJ2-1; D is undetermined. The CDR3 contains 10 residues. The germline V gene encodes CDR1 DFQATT and CDR2 SNEGSKA (reference sequence). Deletions cut 4 bases from V and 8 bases from J, with 6 bases between. In nucleotides, the CDR3 is TGCAGTGCTACTAGATATGAGCAGTTCTTC. It yields the protein CSATRYEQFF.

J is TRBJ1-2 and V is TRBV18; D is unclear. CDR1 and CDR2 from the germline V gene are KGHSH and LQKENI. This CDR3 has 15 residues. Between the trimmed V and J ends, which lost 3 bases and 7 bases, there was a span of 18 bases. The CDR3 sequence: CASSPRPTKSGGYTF. DNA for the CDR3: TGTGCCAGCTCACCTCGCCCCACAAAATCGGGTGGCTACACCTTC.

The genes are TRBV7-2 and TRBJ2-3; 14 positions match TRBD2. The CDR3 runs to 19 residues. Germline V CDR1 and CDR2: SGHTA, FQGNSA. V was clipped by 5 bases and J by 2 bases; unmatched bases: 12. CDR3 DNA: TGTGCCAGCAGCGCCCGACTAGCGGGGGGGGTTTTCCCCACAGATACGCAGTATTTT. This encodes CASSARLAGGVFPTDTQYF.

The rearrangement joins TRBV21-1 to TRBJ1-2; the DNA was not used to check the table's D call, TRBD1. TRBV21-1 is classified as a pseudogene. This CDR3 has 13 amino acids. This CDR3 is CASSGLVVGGYTF. CDR3 DNA sequence: TGTGCCTCCTCAGGGCTCGTTGTAGGTGGCTACACCTTC.

V gene TRBV6-5 combines with J gene TRBJ2-7; weak D call: TRBD1 (6 bases). The ends were cut back, 5 bases at V and 2 bases at J, with 16 bases in the middle. Germline V gene lookup returns CDR1 MNHEY and CDR2 SVGAGI. This CDR3 has 15 amino acids. CDR3 DNA: TGTGCCAGCAGTACTGACAGGCACCCCGCCTACGAGCAGTACTTC. This gives the protein CASSTDRHPAYEQYF.

V gene TRBV6-4 combines with J gene TRBJ1-1, with a possible D match to TRBD1 (6 bases). Germline V gives CDR1 MRHNA, CDR2 SNTAGT. CDR3 length: 13 amino acids. V was shortened by 5 bases and J by 4 bases, with 11 bases between the two germline ends. CDR3 amino acids: CASSTGSGTEAFF. CDR3 sequence (DNA): TGTGCCAGCAGTACAGGGTCGGGCACTGAAGCTTTCTTT.